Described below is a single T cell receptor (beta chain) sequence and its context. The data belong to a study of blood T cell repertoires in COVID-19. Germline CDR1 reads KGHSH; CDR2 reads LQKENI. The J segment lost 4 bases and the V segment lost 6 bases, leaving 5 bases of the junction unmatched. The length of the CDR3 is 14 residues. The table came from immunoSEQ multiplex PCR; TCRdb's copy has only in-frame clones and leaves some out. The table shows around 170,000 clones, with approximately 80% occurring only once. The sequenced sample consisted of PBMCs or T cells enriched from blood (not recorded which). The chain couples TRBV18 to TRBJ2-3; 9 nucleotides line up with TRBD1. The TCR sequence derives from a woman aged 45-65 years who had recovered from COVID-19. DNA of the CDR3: TGTGCCAGCTCCCGGACAGGGGTGCCAGATACGCAGTATTTT. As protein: CASSRTGVPDTQYF.